The 7 T cell receptor beta chains presented below share a single source sample, sequenced in a study of blood T cell repertoires in COVID-19. Libraries were prepared by immunoSEQ multiplex PCR; TCRdb keeps only in-frame clonotypes and omits some of them. The sample yields 120,000 or so clones, 80% to 90% seen once. The sequenced sample was peripheral blood. All receptors come from a man between 65 and 79 years old with active or convalescent COVID-19.

The chain links TRBV29-1 to TRBJ2-7; a weak D match, TRBD2 (6 bases). The CDR3 loop spans 15 amino acids. Looked up from germline, CDR1 is SQVTM and CDR2 is ANQGSEA. Trimming cost V 3 bases and J 4 bases, with 19 bases left between them. The CDR3 DNA is TGCAGCGTTGATGAAGGCAAGGGGAGGATTTACGAGCAGTACTTC. Its protein product is CSVDEGKGRIYEQYF.

The chain recombines TRBV5-1 with TRBJ1-6, with no clear D. Trimming removed 6 bases at V and 1 base at J, with 11 bases between. This CDR3 spans 15 amino acids. CDR1 SGHRS and CDR2 YFSETQ come from the germline V gene. This chain's CDR3 is CASTKEGSYNSPLHF. For the CDR3, the DNA is TGCGCCAGCACCAAGGAGGGATCCTATAATTCACCCCTCCACTTT.

V and J are TRBV2 and TRBJ1-5; 8 nucleotides match TRBD1. Germline CDR1 reads SNHLY; CDR2 reads FYNNEI. This CDR3 has 13 residues. V trimming: 8 bases; J trimming: 5 bases; junction bases outside the gene matches: 5. Here the CDR3 reads CASGAGGDQPQHF. CDR3 nucleotide sequence: TGTGCCAGCGGGGCAGGGGGCGATCAGCCCCAGCATTTT.

The chain combines TRBV6-5 with TRBJ1-2; tentative D call: TRBD1 (6 bases). This CDR3 has 15 residues. Germline V gene lookup returns CDR1 MNHEY and CDR2 SVGAGI. Trimming pared 4 bases from V and 0 bases from J, leaving 12 bases between. The CDR3 spells CASSSDRQANYGYTF. The CDR3 nucleotides are TGTGCCAGCAGTTCTGACAGACAGGCTAACTATGGCTACACCTTC.

This chain uses TRBV28 with TRBJ1-6; 7 nucleotides line up with TRBD1. CDR3 length equals 15 residues. The V and J ends lost 4 bases and 14 bases, in that order; junction bases with no gene match: 14. Germline lookup yields CDR1 MDHEN and CDR2 SYDVKM. CDR3 sequence reads: CASSSRTGRNWTLHF. The CDR3 coding sequence is TGTGCCAGCAGTTCCCGGACAGGCCGGAATTGGACCCTCCACTTT.

This sequence joins TRBV2 and TRBJ1-4, with D hard to call. The CDR3 is 14 amino acids. From germline, CDR1 is SNHLY and CDR2 FYNNEI. V dropped 4 bases and J dropped 0 bases, with 6 bases sitting between them. The CDR3 DNA is TGTGCCAGCAGTGCCGGGTCAACTAATGAAAAACTGTTTTTT. Translation: CASSAGSTNEKLFF.

This clone is a singleton in its sample. This chain uses TRBV4-1 with TRBJ2-3; D is possibly TRBD1 (5 bases). This CDR3 has 13 residues. V dropped 2 bases and J dropped 4 bases, with 7 bases sitting between them. Per germline, CDR1 MGHRA and CDR2 YSYEKL. Here the CDR3 reads CASSQPGPDTQYF. CDR3 sequence (DNA): TGCGCCAGCAGCCAACCAGGGCCAGATACGCAGTATTTT.